This T cell receptor (beta chain) was captured by sequencing in a study of blood T cells in healthy people across ages. Study-wide background: Template switching recovered approximately one barcoded beta molecule for every two T cells.

This CDR3 has 11 residues. Trimming took off 3 bases at V and 12 bases at J, with 11 bases between the two ends. The V gene's germline CDR1 is SGHTA and CDR2 FQGNSA. Using a J-beta primer mix together with a sample-barcoded 5' primer, a second PCR was run for roughly 6 to 12 cycles. Each CDR3 protein is one row after TCRdb ran MiXCR on the 5' RACE reads. The profile covers about 1.7 million distinct CDR3 sequences, with approximately 30% appearing a single time and approximately 7.7% taken by the ten largest. Specimen: blood. This chain joins TRBV7-2 and TRBJ1-2, with TRBD1 as a possible D gene (5 bases). The source of this sequence is a woman younger than 45 in good health. CDR3 in amino acids: CASSLGGRDTF. The CDR3 DNA follows: TGTGCCAGCAGCTTGGGGGGTAGGGACACCTTC.